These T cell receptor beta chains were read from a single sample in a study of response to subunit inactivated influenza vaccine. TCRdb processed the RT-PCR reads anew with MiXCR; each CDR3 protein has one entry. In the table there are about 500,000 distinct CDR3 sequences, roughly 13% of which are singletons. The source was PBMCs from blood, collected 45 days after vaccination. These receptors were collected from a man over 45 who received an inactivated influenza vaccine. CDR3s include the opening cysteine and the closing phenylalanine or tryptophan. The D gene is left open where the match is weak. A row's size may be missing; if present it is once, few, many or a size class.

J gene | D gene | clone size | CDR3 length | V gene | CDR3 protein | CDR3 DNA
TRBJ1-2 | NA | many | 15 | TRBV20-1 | CSARDVYRDNYGYTF | TGCAGTGCTAGAGACGTTTACAGGGATAACTATGGCTACACCTTC
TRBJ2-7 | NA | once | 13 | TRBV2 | CASSPGPVSEQYF | TGTGCCAGCAGCCCCGGACCGGTCTCGGAGCAGTACTTC
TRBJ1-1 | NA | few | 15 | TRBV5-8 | CASSSGHLSNTEAFF | TGTGCCAGCAGCTCGGGACACCTTTCGAACACTGAAGCTTTCTTT
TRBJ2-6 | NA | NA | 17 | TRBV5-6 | CASRVRGVSSGANVLTF | TGTGCCAGCAGAGTCCGAGGGGTTTCCTCTGGGGCCAACGTCCTGACTTTC
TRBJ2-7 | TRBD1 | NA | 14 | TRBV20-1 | CSAIAGTGKNEQYF | TGCAGTGCTATAGCCGGGACAGGGAAAAACGAGCAGTACTTC
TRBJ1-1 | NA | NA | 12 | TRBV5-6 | CASTYSNTEAFF | TGTGCCAGCACTTATTCGAACACTGAAGCTTTCTTT
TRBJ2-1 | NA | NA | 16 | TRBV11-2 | CASSFMSGGFGYEQFF | TGTGCCAGCAGCTTTATGTCCGGGGGCTTTGGGTATGAGCAGTTCTTC
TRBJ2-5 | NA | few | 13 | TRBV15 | CATSFVLRETQYF | TGTGCCACCAGCTTCGTACTTCGGGAGACCCAGTACTTC
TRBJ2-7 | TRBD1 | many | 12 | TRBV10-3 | CAISEDRDEQYF | TGTGCCATCAGTGAAGACAGGGACGAGCAGTACTTC
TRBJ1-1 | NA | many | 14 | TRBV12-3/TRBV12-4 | CASSPGGIRTEAFF | TGTGCCAGCAGTCCCGGGGGGATTCGCACTGAAGCTTTCTTT
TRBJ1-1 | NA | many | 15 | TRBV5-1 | CASTQAGTLNTEAFF | TGCGCCAGCACCCAAGCCGGGACACTAAACACTGAAGCTTTCTTT
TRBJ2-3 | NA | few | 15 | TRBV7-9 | CASSPPQRRGDTQYF | TGTGCCAGCAGCCCTCCACAGCGGAGGGGGGATACGCAGTATTTT
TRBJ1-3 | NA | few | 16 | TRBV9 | CASSAPRGVSGNTIYF | TGTGCCAGCAGCGCCCCCAGGGGAGTCTCTGGAAACACCATATATTTT
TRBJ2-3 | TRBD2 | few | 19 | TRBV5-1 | CASSLGGSFLAVSQNTQYF | TGCGCCAGCAGCTTGGGTGGTAGTTTCCTAGCGGTATCCCAAAATACGCAGTATTTT
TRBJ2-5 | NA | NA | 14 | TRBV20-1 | CSARDTRQGETQYF | TGCAGTGCTAGAGATACCCGACAAGGAGAGACCCAGTACTTC
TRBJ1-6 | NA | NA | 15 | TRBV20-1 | CSAGPTQGLYSPLHF | TGCAGTGCCGGACCGACGCAGGGGCTCTATTCACCCCTCCACTTT
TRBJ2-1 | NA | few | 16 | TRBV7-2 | CASSVPLGLALNEQFF | TGTGCCAGCAGCGTTCCTCTGGGACTGGCGCTCAATGAGCAGTTCTTC
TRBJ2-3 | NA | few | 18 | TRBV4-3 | CASSQHGARIQWTDTQYF | TGCGCCAGCAGCCAACACGGCGCCAGGATTCAGTGGACAGATACGCAGTATTTT
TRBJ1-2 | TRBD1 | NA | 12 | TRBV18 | CASQGQDYGYTF | TGTGCCAGCCAGGGACAGGACTATGGCTACACCTTC
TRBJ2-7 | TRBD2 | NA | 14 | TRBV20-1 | CSARRWTSGYEQYF | TGCAGTGCTAGAAGGTGGACTAGCGGATACGAGCAGTACTTC
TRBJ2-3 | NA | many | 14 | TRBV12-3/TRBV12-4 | CASSSGHSTDTQYF | TGTGCCAGCAGTTCAGGGCACAGCACAGATACGCAGTATTTT
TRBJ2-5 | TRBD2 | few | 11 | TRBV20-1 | CSASGIAGFYF | TGCAGTGCTAGTGGAATAGCGGGGTTTTACTTC
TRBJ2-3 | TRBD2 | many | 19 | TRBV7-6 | CASSRRPSGAISSTDTQYF | TGTGCCAGCAGCCGCCGTCCTAGCGGGGCAATTTCTAGCACAGATACGCAGTATTTT
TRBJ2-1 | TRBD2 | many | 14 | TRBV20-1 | CSATGGLLYNEQFF | TGCAGTGCTACGGGGGGGCTTTTGTACAATGAGCAGTTCTTC
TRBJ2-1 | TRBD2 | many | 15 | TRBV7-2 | CASSPGTSAYNEQFF | TGTGCCAGCAGCCCAGGGACTAGCGCATACAATGAGCAGTTCTTC
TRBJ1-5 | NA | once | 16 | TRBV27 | CTSSLCATGSNQPQHF | TGCACCAGCAGTTTATGTGCGACAGGTAGCAATCAGCCCCAGCATTTT
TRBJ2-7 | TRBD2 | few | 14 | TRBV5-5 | CASSRDYYSYEQYF | TGTGCCAGCAGCAGGGACTACTACTCCTACGAGCAGTACTTC
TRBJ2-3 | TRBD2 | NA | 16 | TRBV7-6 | CASSNPFSGGTDTQYF | TGTGCCAGCAGCAATCCCTTTAGCGGGGGCACAGATACGCAGTATTTT
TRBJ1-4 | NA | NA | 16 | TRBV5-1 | CASSSANDPHEEKLFF | TGCGCCAGCAGCTCGGCAAACGACCCTCACGAGGAAAAACTGTTTTTT
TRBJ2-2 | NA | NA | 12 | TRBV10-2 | CASSDPTRELFF | TGCGCCAGCAGTGACCCAACCAGGGAGCTGTTTTTT
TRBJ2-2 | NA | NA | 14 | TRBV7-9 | CASSFSGGTGELFF | TGTGCCAGCAGCTTTTCCGGGGGTACCGGGGAGCTGTTTTTT